Listed here are 32 T cell receptor beta chains from one sample, sequenced in a study of CD8 T cells in Susac syndrome. The RNA, roughly 0.45 to 1 ug, was put through reverse transcription using random hexamers. TCRdb redid the calling of the immunoSEQ multiplex PCR reads with MiXCR, one entry per CDR3 protein. The sample has 400,000 or so distinct CDR3 sequences; 75% to 90% are singletons. The sample comprised CD8+ T cells from PBMCs. The receptors were sampled from a human donor with multiple sclerosis.

The chain joins TRBV15 to TRBJ2-3; 11 bases align to TRBD1. CDR1 is LNHNV, CDR2 YYDKDF, per germline (reference sequence). V lost 3 bases to trimming and J lost 5 bases; unmatched junction nucleotides: 13. CDR3 length: 18 residues. The CDR3 loop is CATSSFELGTGGEDTQYF. CDR3 in DNA: TGTGCCACCAGCAGTTTCGAACTTGGGACAGGGGGTGAAGATACGCAGTATTTT. Full variable domain (remainder filled in from reference TRBV15 and TRBJ2-3): DAMVIQNPRYQVTQFGKPVTLSCSQTLNHNVMYWYQQKSSQAPKLLFHYYDKDFNNEADTPDNFQSRRPNTSFCFLDIRSPGLGDTAMYLCATSSFELGTGGEDTQYFGPGTRLTVL.

V is TRBV6-5 and J is TRBJ1-1; unclear D gene. Germline V gene lookup returns CDR1 MNHEY and CDR2 SVGAGI. This CDR3 is built from 13 residues. Trimming left V 4 bases short and J 14 bases short, with 20 bases between. As DNA, the CDR3 is TGTGCCAGCAGTTCCCGGCCGGGGTTGGAGTCGTTCTTT. Amino acids: CASSSRPGLESFF.

As DNA, the CDR3 is TGTGCCAGCAGCCAAGATCCTAGCGGGAGTTCCGAGCAGTACTTC. It is translated as CASSQDPSGSSEQYF. The V gene is TRBV3-1, the J gene TRBJ2-7, with 10 positions matching TRBD2. The V and J ends lost 0 bases and 6 bases, in that order; junction bases with no gene match: 5. Germline CDR1 and CDR2: LGHDT and YNNKEL (reference sequence). This CDR3 contains 15 residues.

This clonotype was counted a few times. The V call is TRBV10-2, the J call TRBJ2-2; D may be TRBD1 (5 bases). V was cut by 3 bases and J by 1 base, with 6 bases left in between. The CDR3 covers 14 residues. CDR1 and CDR2 (germline): WSHSY, SAAADI. The CDR3 coding sequence is TGCGCCAGCAGTGAAGGGGTGAACACCGGGGAGCTGTTTTTT. Its protein is CASSEGVNTGELFF.

This clonotype appeared once. The chain recombines TRBV12-3 or TRBV12-4 with TRBJ2-5, with D possibly being TRBD1 or TRBD2 (5 bases each). Trimming cost V 7 bases and J 4 bases, with 16 bases left between them. The CDR3 spans 14 residues. DNA for the CDR3: TGTGCCAGCACTATCGTCGGGACCGGAGAGACCCAGTACTTC. Its protein product is CASTIVGTGETQYF.

The rearrangement joins TRBV5-4 to TRBJ2-2; D is possibly TRBD1 (6 bases). Germline CDR1 SGHNT, CDR2 YYREEE (reference sequence). Trimming pared 4 bases from V and 4 bases from J, leaving 17 bases between. The CDR3 runs to 16 residues. The CDR3 is CASSGDDRIGTGELFF. CDR3 in DNA: TGTGCCAGCAGCGGGGATGACAGGATAGGCACCGGGGAGCTGTTTTTT.

This clonotype was seen once. This rearrangement joins TRBV29-1 to TRBJ2-1; no firm D call. CDR1 and CDR2 (germline): SQVTM, ANQGSEA. V shed 1 base and J shed 6 bases, with 10 bases lying between them. CDR3 length: 13 residues. The CDR3 loop is CSVEGTYVNEQFF. As DNA, the CDR3 is TGCAGCGTTGAAGGGACCTACGTCAATGAGCAGTTCTTC.

The chain uses TRBV25-1 and TRBJ1-2; D might be TRBD1 (5 bases). This CDR3 is built from 15 residues. The V gene's germline CDR1 is MGHDK and CDR2 SYGVNS. V lost 6 bases, J lost 6 bases, and 20 bases lay in between. CDR3 in DNA: TGTGCCAGCAGCTGGGGCCCTTGGGATTTGGATGGCTACACCTTC. Encoded protein: CASSWGPWDLDGYTF.

This clonotype was detected once. The rearrangement uses TRBV6-5 and TRBJ1-1; tentatively, D is TRBD1 (5 bases). Germline-derived CDR1 and CDR2 are MNHEY and SVGAGI. Trimming removed 8 bases from V and 1 base from J, with 14 bases in between. The CDR3 covers 14 residues. CDR3 DNA: TGTGCCAGCGGGATGGGGCAGGGGAACACTGAAGCTTTCTTT. Protein product: CASGMGQGNTEAFF.

The chain links TRBV29-1 to TRBJ2-1; 13 positions agree with TRBD2. This CDR3 is built from 18 residues. Trimming removed 0 bases from V and 6 bases from J; junction bases left unmatched: 11. Germline loops: CDR1 SQVTM, CDR2 ANQGSEA. CDR3 region: CSVEDPGLAGAQGNEQFF. The CDR3 bases are TGCAGCGTTGAAGATCCCGGACTAGCGGGAGCCCAAGGCAATGAGCAGTTCTTC.

The chain has TRBV10-3 and TRBJ2-1, with 9 bases aligning to TRBD2. The CDR3 loop spans 16 amino acids. Germline assignment: CDR1 ENHRY and CDR2 SYGVKD. The J segment lost 6 bases and the V segment lost 10 bases, leaving 16 bases of the junction unmatched. CDR3 region: CATYPVAGAMGNEQFF. DNA for the CDR3: TGTGCCACTTACCCTGTAGCGGGAGCAATGGGCAATGAGCAGTTCTTC.

The genes are TRBV28 and TRBJ2-3; 8 bases agree with TRBD1. CDR1 MDHEN and CDR2 SYDVKM come from the germline V gene. V was clipped by 3 bases and J by 2 bases; unmatched bases: 13. CDR3 size: 18 residues. The CDR3 reads CASSFWPGDRGITDTQYF. CDR3 sequence (DNA): TGTGCCAGCAGTTTCTGGCCCGGCGACAGGGGAATCACAGATACGCAGTATTTT.

The rearrangement links TRBV6-1 to TRBJ1-2, with D perhaps matching TRBD1 (6 bases). Trimming shortened V by 5 bases and J by 7 bases, and 26 bases separated the two germline ends. This CDR3 has 17 residues. Germline-derived CDR1 and CDR2 are MNHNS and SASEGT. The CDR3: CASSNWTVSLERGGYTF. In DNA, the CDR3 is TGTGCCAGCAGTAATTGGACAGTTTCCTTGGAGCGCGGTGGCTACACCTTC.

The chain has TRBV27 and TRBJ2-3, with TRBD2 as a possible D gene (5 bases). The CDR3 length is 16 residues. Trimming left V 5 bases short and J 0 bases short, with 15 bases between. CDR1 is MNHEY and CDR2 is SMNVEV in the germline V gene (reference sequence). CDR3 coding DNA: TGTGCCAGCAGTCCCGCCGGGGTATCGAGCACAGATACGCAGTATTTT. This sequence encodes CASSPAGVSSTDTQYF.

This rearrangement joins TRBV4-1 to TRBJ2-1; TRBD2 is a possible D gene (5 bases). Germline V lookup: CDR1 MGHRA, CDR2 YSYEKL. The CDR3 loop spans 16 amino acids. With 2 bases removed from V and 8 bases from J, the gap between germline ends came to 19 bases. The CDR3 DNA sequence: TGCGCCAGCAGCCAATTGATCGGGATGTCGGAGGATGAGCAGTTCTTC. The encoded protein is CASSQLIGMSEDEQFF.

The genes are TRBV18 and TRBJ2-1; maybe TRBD1 (5 bases). V was clipped by 0 bases and J by 2 bases, with 11 bases between them. This CDR3 is 16 amino acids long. Germline values: CDR1 KGHSH, CDR2 LQKENI. The CDR3 loop reads CASSPPIDRPYNEQFF. The DNA for the CDR3 is TGTGCCAGCTCACCACCGATAGACAGACCCTACAATGAGCAGTTCTTC. The full variable domain, in which reference TRBV18 and TRBJ2-1 provide the parts outside the CDR3, is NAGVMQNPRHLVRRRGQEARLRCSPMKGHSHVYWYRQLPEEGLKFMVYLQKENIIDESGMPKERFSAEFPKEGPSILRIQQVVRGDSAAYFCASSPPIDRPYNEQFFGPGTRLTVL.

The J gene is TRBJ1-1, the V gene TRBV6-5; no definite D call. Trimming pared 3 bases from V and 5 bases from J, leaving 10 bases between. In germline, CDR1 is MNHEY, CDR2 SVGAGI. This CDR3 is built from 13 residues. Written as DNA, the CDR3 is TGTGCCAGCAGTTATCAACACCGGACTGAAGCTTTCTTT. It yields the protein CASSYQHRTEAFF.

CDR3 in DNA: TGTGCCAGCAGCTTGGATGGACAGGGAGACGAGCAGTACTTC. Translated, it gives CASSLDGQGDEQYF. The chain couples TRBV5-4 to TRBJ2-7; 8 bases match TRBD1. The germline gives CDR1 SGHNT, CDR2 YYREEE (reference sequence). The CDR3 spans 14 residues. J lost 5 bases, V lost 0 bases, and 4 bases had no gene match.

This sequence joins TRBV12-3 or TRBV12-4 and TRBJ2-5; a possible D gene is TRBD1 (6 bases). The V end lost 6 bases, the J end lost 2 bases, and 13 bases lay between the germline ends. The CDR3 spans 14 residues. CDR3 bases: TGTGCCAGCAGGGCCATGGGGGCACAAGAGACCCAGTACTTC. Translation: CASRAMGAQETQYF.

The chain links TRBV19 to TRBJ2-2, with D maybe TRBD1 (6 bases). The V gene lost 3 bases and the J gene lost 4 bases, with 9 bases spanning the gap. The CDR3 consists of 14 residues. Germline CDR1 is LNHDA and CDR2 is SQIVND (reference sequence). The CDR3 sequence is CASSMGASTGELFF. In nucleotides, the CDR3 is TGTGCCAGTAGTATGGGGGCCTCCACCGGGGAGCTGTTTTTT. The whole variable domain, filled in from reference TRBV19 and TRBJ2-2, reads DGGITQSPKYLFRKEGQNVTLSCEQNLNHDAMYWYRQDPGQGLRLIYYSQIVNDFQKGDIAEGYSVSREKKESFPLTVTSAQKNPTAFYLCASSMGASTGELFFGEGSRLTVL.

This rearrangement joins TRBV12-5 to TRBJ2-7, with a weak D call TRBD1 (5 bases). The CDR3 consists of 12 residues. Germline V gene lookup returns CDR1 LGHNT and CDR2 FRNRAP. Trimming took 6 bases from V and 6 from J, leaving 12 bases between them. In DNA, the CDR3 is TGTGCTAGTGGAGAAGGGGTGGTCGAGCAGTACTTC. Its translation: CASGEGVVEQYF.

The CDR3 region has the DNA TGCGCCAGCAGCCAAGTGCCCCCACCGGGGGAGACTGAAGCTTTCTTT. Translating gives CASSQVPPPGETEAFF. The chain recombines TRBV4-1 with TRBJ1-1, with a tentative D call TRBD1 (5 bases). The CDR3 loop spans 16 amino acids. The germline CDR1 and CDR2 sequences are MGHRA and YSYEKL. Trimming removed 1 base at V and 5 bases at J, with 17 bases between.

This clonotype is a singleton in its sample. The chain has TRBV5-4 and TRBJ1-4; D is unclear. CDR1 is SGHNT and CDR2 is YYREEE in the germline V gene (reference sequence). The CDR3 runs 12 residues. Trimming took off 5 bases at V and 4 bases at J, with 6 bases between the two ends. The CDR3 region is CASSADNEKLFF. The DNA for the CDR3 is TGTGCCAGCAGTGCAGATAATGAAAAACTGTTTTTT.

The rearrangement joins TRBV13 to TRBJ2-3; 7 positions match TRBD1. The CDR3 contains 17 residues. CDR1 and CDR2 from the germline V gene are PRHDT and FYEKMQ (reference sequence). V trimming: 5 bases; J trimming: 1 base; junction bases outside the gene matches: 12. The CDR3 region has the DNA TGTGCCAGCAGCGCCGCCCCCGGGACAGAGGGCACAGATACGCAGTATTTT. Translated: CASSAAPGTEGTDTQYF.

The chain combines TRBV4-2 with TRBJ1-5; D not resolved. Looked up from germline, CDR1 is LGHNA and CDR2 is YNFKEQ. The V end lost 0 bases, the J end lost 4 bases, and 13 bases lay between the germline ends. This CDR3 is 16 amino acids long. CDR3 sequence reads: CASSQDFGGRNQPQHF. Here the CDR3 DNA reads TGTGCCAGCAGCCAAGATTTTGGAGGAAGGAATCAGCCCCAGCATTTT.

The chain uses TRBV20-1 and TRBJ2-1, with 10 bases aligning to TRBD2. From germline, CDR1 is DFQATT and CDR2 SNEGSKA (reference sequence). CDR3 length equals 14 residues. The trim removed 5 bases at V and 4 bases at J, leaving 5 bases unmatched. CDR3 sequence: CSASSGGDYNEQFF. The CDR3 bases are TGCAGTGCTTCTAGCGGGGGCGATTACAATGAGCAGTTCTTC.

This clonotype occurred once. This CDR3 reads CASSQESLAGSYSYEQYF. The CDR3, as DNA: TGCGCCAGCAGCCAAGAGTCACTAGCGGGGAGCTACTCCTACGAGCAGTACTTC. The V call is TRBV4-1, the J call TRBJ2-7, with 10 bases matching TRBD2. V shed 0 bases and J 0 bases; nucleotides not matched to a gene: 8. Germline V gene sequence: CDR1 MGHRA, CDR2 YSYEKL. The CDR3 sequence is 18 residues long.

This clonotype was seen a single time. This chain links TRBV28 with TRBJ1-1, with D possibly TRBD1 on 5 matching bases. With 3 bases removed from V and 4 bases from J, the gap between germline ends came to 15 bases. The CDR3 extends over 15 amino acids. Germline V gives CDR1 MDHEN, CDR2 SYDVKM. This CDR3 reads CASSFGGGTGTEAFF. The CDR3 bases are TGTGCCAGCAGTTTTGGGGGGGGTACGGGCACTGAAGCTTTCTTT.

This chain connects TRBV7-9 to TRBJ2-2, with TRBD1 identical over 7 bases. The ends lost 5 bases at V and 4 bases at J; junction bases unmatched: 4. CDR3 size: 14 residues. From germline, CDR1 is SEHNR and CDR2 FQNEAQ (reference sequence). The CDR3 spells CASSDRDSTGELFF. DNA for the CDR3: TGTGCCAGCAGCGATAGGGACAGCACCGGGGAGCTGTTTTTT.

This sequence joins TRBV29-1 and TRBJ2-5, with a possible D match to TRBD1 (5 bases). CDR3 length: 14 amino acids. Trimming left V 4 bases short and J 1 base short, with 13 bases between. Germline V gene data show CDR1 as SQVTM and CDR2 as ANQGSEA. The CDR3 nucleotides are TGCAGCGTTGTTGGCAGGGTCTTCCAAGAGACCCAGTACTTC. This codes for CSVVGRVFQETQYF.

The rearrangement links TRBV19 to TRBJ2-5, with D possibly matching TRBD2 (6 bases). The V end lost 7 bases, the J end lost 4 bases, and 19 bases lay between the germline ends. The CDR3 sequence is 15 residues long. Germline V lookup: CDR1 LNHDA, CDR2 SQIVND (reference sequence). The CDR3 region is CASTPHGGGGETQYF. The CDR3 DNA reads TGTGCCAGTACCCCCCACGGGGGAGGCGGAGAGACCCAGTACTTC.

The genes are TRBV6-2 or TRBV6-3 and TRBJ2-2; D possibly corresponds to TRBD2 (5 bases). The CDR3 covers 14 residues. V was trimmed by 2 bases and J by 4 bases, leaving 8 bases between them. CDR1 is MNHEY and CDR2 is SVGEGT in the germline V gene. CDR3 loop: CASSYRGGTGELFF. The CDR3 DNA follows: TGTGCCAGCAGTTACAGAGGAGGCACCGGGGAGCTGTTTTTT.